Listed here are 6 T cell receptor beta chains from one sample, sequenced in a study of T cell changes during pregnancy in multiple sclerosis. Assay used: immunoSEQ multiplex PCR; TCRdb lists only in-frame clones, some missing. Here the sample spans fewer than 35,000 clones, under 95% being singletons. The sequences come from CD4+ T cells from peripheral blood mononuclear cells, collected after pregnancy. These receptors all stem from a female donor with multiple sclerosis, enrolled in a pregnancy study.

This clone was counted only a few times. The chain combines TRBV2 with TRBJ1-5; D gene uncertain. Trimming took 5 bases from V and 4 from J, leaving 12 bases between them. Germline V gene data show CDR1 as SNHLY and CDR2 as FYNNEI. CDR3 length equals 14 residues. CDR3 DNA sequence: TGTGCCAGCAGTATTAGCGGTAGGAATCAGCCCCAGCATTTT. Protein product: CASSISGRNQPQHF.

The rearrangement uses TRBV6-1 and TRBJ1-6; possibly TRBD1 for D (6 bases). The V and J ends lost 0 bases and 7 bases respectively, with 16 bases between them. The CDR3 is made up of 17 amino acids. In germline, CDR1 is MNHNS, CDR2 SASEGT. DNA of the CDR3: TGTGCCAGCAGTGAAGCACCAGGGGTCTGGGAGAATTCACCCCTCCACTTT. This translates into CASSEAPGVWENSPLHF.

V gene TRBV25-1 combines with J gene TRBJ1-1, with D unclear. Germline CDR1 is MGHDK and CDR2 is SYGVNS. V dropped 1 base and J dropped 1 base, with 13 bases sitting between them. The CDR3 is 16 amino acids. CDR3 sequence: CASSELYGRENTEAFF. CDR3 nucleotide sequence: TGTGCCAGCAGTGAATTATATGGACGGGAGAACACTGAAGCTTTCTTT.

The gene calls are TRBV9 and TRBJ2-5; 12 nucleotides line up with TRBD2. From germline, CDR1 is SGDLS and CDR2 YYNGEE. This CDR3 region has 17 residues. V shed 0 bases, J shed 4 bases, and the junction held 7 bases outside the gene matches. CDR3 loop: CASSVGLTSGSGETQYF. CDR3 DNA sequence: TGTGCCAGCAGCGTAGGTCTGACTAGCGGGAGTGGAGAGACCCAGTACTTC.

This clone was counted once. The chain recombines TRBV11-2 with TRBJ2-3, with a tentative D call TRBD2 (7 bases). Germline assignment: CDR1 SGHAT and CDR2 FQNNGV. The V end was cut by 1 base, the J end by 2 bases, with 13 bases between. CDR3 size: 16 residues. CDR3 coding DNA: TGTGCCAGCAGCTTAGGGTCGGGGGGCTCCACAGATACGCAGTATTTT. Translating gives CASSLGSGGSTDTQYF.

The chain is built from TRBV6-6 and TRBJ2-5; 8 nucleotides agree with TRBD2. Germline V gives CDR1 MNHNY, CDR2 SVGAGI (reference sequence). This CDR3 comprises 14 residues. With 6 bases clipped from V and 5 bases from J, the junction kept 8 bases outside the gene matches. Here the CDR3 reads CASSPGGAGETQYF. CDR3 nucleotide sequence: TGTGCCAGCAGCCCCGGGGGGGCCGGGGAGACCCAGTACTTC.